These 5 T cell receptor beta chains share one sample of origin, sequenced in a study of cytomegalovirus exposure and HLA in healthy donors. PCR involved 60 Vbeta and 13 Jbeta primers. Libraries were prepared by immunoSEQ multiplex PCR; TCRdb keeps only in-frame clonotypes and omits some of them. Here the sample spans approximately 280,000 clones, roughly 90% being singletons. The specimen sequenced was PBMCs. The receptors were gathered from a young woman in good health and CMV-seronegative.

The V gene is TRBV5-4, the J gene TRBJ2-1, with TRBD2 matching over 11 bases. The V gene end was trimmed by 3 bases and the J gene end by 7 bases; junction bases not matched to a gene: 18. CDR1 and CDR2 (germline): SGHNT, YYREEE (reference sequence). The CDR3 covers 19 residues. The CDR3 sequence is CASSSGGGLLAGGRNEQFF. The DNA of the CDR3 is TGTGCCAGCAGCTCGGGAGGTGGTTTGCTAGCGGGGGGCCGGAATGAGCAGTTCTTC.

This chain connects TRBV15 to TRBJ2-7; TRBD1 aligns across 8 bases. CDR3 size: 14 residues. With 3 bases clipped from V and 5 bases from J, the junction kept 6 bases outside the gene matches. Germline loops: CDR1 LNHNV, CDR2 YYDKDF (reference sequence). CDR3 in amino acids: CATSSRTGLDEQYF. The CDR3 DNA reads TGTGCCACCAGCAGTAGGACAGGGCTAGACGAGCAGTACTTC.

The chain joins TRBV19 to TRBJ1-1; D remains ambiguous. The CDR3 is 16 residues long. Trimming pared 2 bases from V and 0 bases from J, leaving 13 bases between. From germline, CDR1 is LNHDA and CDR2 SQIVND (reference sequence). The chain's CDR3 is CASSISPSPLNTEAFF. The CDR3 DNA is TGTGCCAGTAGTATATCCCCTAGTCCTCTGAACACTGAAGCTTTCTTT.

CDR3 amino acids: CASREEGNTEAFF. CDR3 DNA: TGCGCCAGCAGGGAGGAGGGGAACACTGAAGCTTTCTTT. The chain has TRBV5-1 and TRBJ1-1; D is undetermined. CDR1 is SGHRS, CDR2 YFSETQ, per germline. Trimming shortened V by 5 bases and J by 1 base, and 9 bases separated the two germline ends. The CDR3 totals 13 residues.

The genes are TRBV5-1 and TRBJ1-4; 7 bases fit TRBD1. Per germline, CDR1 SGHRS and CDR2 YFSETQ. V trimming: 4 bases; J trimming: 2 bases; junction bases outside the gene matches: 5. The CDR3 runs to 15 residues. The DNA for the CDR3 is TGCGCCAGCAGCCCTCAGGGGGTGACTAATGAAAAACTGTTTTTT. Protein sequence: CASSPQGVTNEKLFF. Based on the CDR3 plus reference TRBV5-1 and TRBJ1-4, the full variable domain is KAGVTQTPRYLIKTRGQQVTLSCSPISGHRSVSWYQQTPGQGLQFLFEYFSETQRNKGNFPGRFSGRQFSNSRSEMNVSTLELGDSALYLCASSPQGVTNEKLFFGSGTQLSVL.